This is a list of T cell receptor beta chains from one sample in a study of response to subunit inactivated influenza vaccine. MiXCR, run by TCRdb on the RT-PCR reads, gives a single entry per CDR3 protein. The sample includes 300,000 to 350,000 distinct CDR3 sequences, roughly 22% of them seen just once. The sample here was PBMCs from blood, taken around 22 months after vaccination. These receptors were obtained from a man aged 45-69 years who received an inactivated influenza vaccine. Each CDR3 is given with its conserved first and last residue. The D gene is left open where the match is weak. Size tells how often a clone was seen (once, few, many) or the class of an expanded clone, and some rows leave it out.

d_call j_call clone_size v_call cdr3_nt cdr3_aa
- TRBJ2-5 - TRBV12-3/TRBV12-4 TGTGCCAGCAGCGGCCGAGGGCATCAAGAGACCCAGTACTTC CASSGRGHQETQYF
TRBD1 TRBJ1-6 once TRBV18 TGTGCCAGCTCACCGACGGACAGGGGCGCAATTGATAATTCACCCCTCCACTTT CASSPTDRGAIDNSPLHF
TRBD1 TRBJ1-5 many TRBV28 TGTGCCAGCAGTTTAGTGACAGGGGGCATCGATCAGCCCCAGCATTTT CASSLVTGGIDQPQHF
TRBD2 TRBJ2-1 few TRBV12-3/TRBV12-4 TGTGCCAGCAGTTTACCCAGCGGGGGGCCCAATGAGCAGTTCTTC CASSLPSGGPNEQFF
TRBD2 TRBJ2-5 - TRBV12-3/TRBV12-4 TGTGCCAGCAGTTTTTCGGGCGGGAGCGGTGAGACCCAGTACTTC CASSFSGGSGETQYF
- TRBJ1-4 - TRBV15 TGTGCCACCAGCAGATCTCGGGGGGGCGCGGAGGAAAAACTGTTTTTT CATSRSRGGAEEKLFF
- TRBJ1-2 few TRBV6-2/TRBV6-3 TGTGCCAGCAATAGCCTTGGGCAGTTGAACTATGGCTACACCTTC CASNSLGQLNYGYTF
- TRBJ1-1 few TRBV4-3 TGCGCCAGCAGCCCCAACTGGGTGAACACTGAAGCTTTCTTT CASSPNWVNTEAFF
- TRBJ1-5 many TRBV12-3/TRBV12-4 TGTGCCAGCACTAAGGGCAATCAGCCCCAGCATTTT CASTKGNQPQHF
- TRBJ1-2 few TRBV4-1 TGCGCCAGCAGCCAAGAAGTGAGGGTTAGGGTCTATGGCTACACCTTC CASSQEVRVRVYGYTF
- TRBJ2-3 - TRBV5-1 TGCGCCAGCAGCTTGGCTGGGGCTTTGGGAGATGCGCAGTATTTT CASSLAGALGDAQYF
TRBD1 TRBJ2-3 few TRBV29-1 TGCAGCGTCCGGCGGACAGGAGATACGCAGTATTTT CSVRRTGDTQYF
- TRBJ2-5 - TRBV20-1 TGCAGTGCTAGAAAAGAAACAGGGAGGAGAGAGACCCAGTACTTC CSARKETGRRETQYF
- TRBJ2-1 few TRBV6-6 TGTGCCAGCAGTTACTCGAGATACAATGAGCAGTTCTTC CASSYSRYNEQFF
TRBD1 TRBJ2-3 few TRBV20-1 TGCAGTGCAAGAAGACAGGGAGGCACAGATACGCAGTATTTT CSARRQGGTDTQYF
TRBD2 TRBJ2-2 few TRBV12-3/TRBV12-4 TGTGCCAGCAGTTTAGAACTAGCGGTCATCGGGGAGCTGTTTTTT CASSLELAVIGELFF
- TRBJ2-7 few TRBV7-2 TGTGCCAGCAGCTTATCCTGGATTCGCGAGCAGTACTTC CASSLSWIREQYF
- TRBJ2-5 - TRBV5-1 TGCGCCAGCAGCTTGGACGGGGTTACGGAGACCCAGCACTTC CASSLDGVTETQHF
- TRBJ1-2 few TRBV4-2 TGTGCCAGCAGCCAAGATAAGGCAGGGTATGGCTACACCTTC CASSQDKAGYGYTF
TRBD1 TRBJ1-2 - TRBV29-1 TGCAGCGCCACGGACAGGGGTTACTATGGCTACACCTTC CSATDRGYYGYTF
TRBD2 TRBJ2-1 - TRBV5-5 TGTGCCAGCAGCTGGTCACTAGCGGTATACAATGAGCAGTTCTTC CASSWSLAVYNEQFF
- TRBJ2-3 few TRBV28 TGTGCCAGCAGCCCCCTCGGACCAAGCACAGATACGCAGTATTTT CASSPLGPSTDTQYF
- TRBJ1-2 - TRBV6-2/TRBV6-3 TGTGCCAGCAACCCCAGGGACCAGATGGATGGCTACACCTTC CASNPRDQMDGYTF
- TRBJ1-2 - TRBV23-1 TGCGCCAGCAGCCCCCGGGGGGGCTACACCTTC CASSPRGGYTF
- TRBJ1-5 many TRBV29-1 TGCAGCGTTGATCTCGGGGGCAATCAGCCCCAGCATTTT CSVDLGGNQPQHF
- TRBJ2-5 - TRBV19 TGTGCCAGTAGTATCTTTGGACGGTCCCAAGAGACCCAGTACTTC CASSIFGRSQETQYF
- TRBJ1-6 - TRBV6-1 TGTGCCAGCAGCCAGCCGACAGGTTCACCCCTCCACTTT CASSQPTGSPLHF
- TRBJ1-5 - TRBV20-1 TGCAGTGCTACAAGGCCTGCGGACAACAATCAGCCCCAGCATTTT CSATRPADNNQPQHF
- TRBJ1-2 few TRBV3-1 TGTGCCAGCAGCCAAGGTAAAACGGCGGGCTACACCTTC CASSQGKTAGYTF
TRBD1 TRBJ1-3 - TRBV4-3 TGCGCCAGCAGCCCCGGACAGGGCTCTGGAAACACCATATATTTT CASSPGQGSGNTIYF
- TRBJ1-3 few TRBV4-3 TGCGCCAGCAGCCAAGACCCCGCGTCAGGGAACTCTGGAAACACCATATATTTT CASSQDPASGNSGNTIYF
- TRBJ2-3 few TRBV20-1 TGCAGTGCTGGAATCGATACGCAGTATTTT CSAGIDTQYF
- TRBJ2-1 few TRBV9 TGTGCCAGCAGCCTCGGCCCTGAGCAGTTCTTC CASSLGPEQFF
- TRBJ1-5 few TRBV20-1 TGCAGTGCTAGTCGTAATAGCAATCAGCCCCAGCATTTT CSASRNSNQPQHF
- TRBJ2-2 - TRBV3-1 TGTGCCAGCAGCCAAGGGGCCACGTCGGGGGAGCTGTTTTTT CASSQGATSGELFF
TRBD2 TRBJ2-1 - TRBV11-2 TGTGCCAGCAGCCCAGGTGGGGAGGGCTACAATGAGCAGTTCTTC CASSPGGEGYNEQFF
TRBD1 TRBJ1-1 few TRBV5-1 TGCGCCAGCAGCAACAGGGGTCGCATAGGGAACACTGAAGCTTTCTTT CASSNRGRIGNTEAFF
- TRBJ1-2 few TRBV12-3/TRBV12-4 TGTGCCAGCAGCCCGGAGGTGGTGAGCTATGGCTACACCTTC CASSPEVVSYGYTF
- TRBJ1-1 - TRBV3-1 TGTGCCAGCAGCCAAACGGGTCACAGCACTGAAGCTTTCTTT CASSQTGHSTEAFF
- TRBJ2-5 - TRBV7-9 TGTGCCAGCAGCTTAGAGGGACTCGCGGGAGAGACCCAGTACTTC CASSLEGLAGETQYF
- TRBJ1-1 few TRBV21-1 TGTGCCAGGACAGGGGGCGCCGGGGACACTGAAGCTTTCTTT CARTGGAGDTEAFF
- TRBJ2-5 - TRBV24-1 TGTGCCACCAGTGCTGCCCAAGAGACCCAGTACTTC CATSAAQETQYF
TRBD2 TRBJ2-1 - TRBV20-1 TGCAGTGCTATTAGGACTAGCGGGAGCTCCTACAATGAGCAGTTCTTC CSAIRTSGSSYNEQFF
- TRBJ1-4 few TRBV28 TGTGCCAGCAGTTTTTTGGGTTCGGGGGGACGCCTTTTCAGTGAAAAACTGTTTTTT CASSFLGSGGRLFSEKLFF
TRBD2 TRBJ2-7 - TRBV2 TGTGCCAGCCGGAGACTAGCGTCCAACTACGAGCAGTACTTC CASRRLASNYEQYF
- TRBJ1-6 few TRBV7-2 TGTGCCAGCAGCTCATCTCGCGGCGTGCCCCTCCACTTT CASSSSRGVPLHF
- TRBJ2-7 - TRBV7-2 TGTGCCAGCAGCTTCTCGACGGGTACCTACGAGCAGTACTTC CASSFSTGTYEQYF
- TRBJ1-1 - TRBV29-1 TGCAGCGGGGGAGGGGGGAAGACTGAAGCTTTCTTT CSGGGGKTEAFF
- TRBJ1-2 few TRBV5-1 TGCGCCAGCAGCACAAGTTTTCCGGCAAACTATGGCTACACCTTC CASSTSFPANYGYTF
- TRBJ2-7 few TRBV2 TGTGCCAGCAGTGACCAAGGGTCGGTGGTCGAGCAGTACTTC CASSDQGSVVEQYF
TRBD2 TRBJ2-7 - TRBV20-1 TGCAGTGCTAGTATCGGGACTAGCGGCTACGAGCAGTACTTC CSASIGTSGYEQYF
- TRBJ2-2 - TRBV5-1 TGCGCCAGCAGCCCGGGGACCGTGAACACCGGGGAGCTGTTTTTT CASSPGTVNTGELFF
- TRBJ2-4 - TRBV7-9 TGTGCCAGCAGCTTGACGGGAAACATTCAGTACTTC CASSLTGNIQYF
- TRBJ1-1 few TRBV20-1 TGCAGTGCTAGGGGAGGGATGACGAACACTGAAGCTTTCTTT CSARGGMTNTEAFF
TRBD2 TRBJ2-2 - TRBV5-5 TGTGCCAGCAGCTTAGGGCTAGCGGACAACACCGGGGAGCTGTTTTTT CASSLGLADNTGELFF